A selection of T cell receptor beta chains follows, all from one sample in a study of beta chain features in type 1 diabetes. Profiling relied on immunoSEQ multiplex PCR, and the TCRdb table lists in-frame clones only, not all of them. Of some 200,000 clones in the sample, about a tenth were seen once. Sequenced sample: central memory CD4+ T cells from blood. The receptors here all came from a man aged 18 to 35 in good health. The CDR3 runs from the conserved cysteine through the conserved F or W.

>TRBJ2-1|TRBV5-4
CASSLWQETGVWNEQFF
>TRBJ2-7|TRBV4-1
CASSQDWSGAYEQYF
>TRBJ2-7|TRBV7-2
CASSSAGTASYEQYF
>TRBJ2-7|TRBV11-2
CASSLEGQQVSYEQYF
>TRBJ1-5|TRBV30
CAWSVWGQGVNQPQHF
>TRBJ2-3|TRBV6-1
CASSGRYSTDTQYF
>TRBJ1-4|TRBV29-1
CSALDGGTNEKLFF
>TRBJ2-1|TRBV7-2
CASSSSGRARQFF
>TRBJ2-3|TRBV30
CAWTPRQRTDTQYF
>TRBJ2-7|TRBV5-6
CASSLFRTDYEQYF
>TRBJ2-2|TRBV4-1
CASSQTTDNTGELFF
>TRBJ2-1|TRBV7-9
CASSLGRTGSDEQFF
>TRBJ2-2|TRBV2
CASSGLALTGELFF
>TRBJ2-5|TRBV15
CATGDGYQETQYF
>TRBJ2-3|TRBV7-6
CASSSGLAGTDTQYF
>TRBJ2-7|TRBV5-1
CASSSPTGAEQYF
>TRBJ2-2|TRBV29-1
CSVLRELNTGELFF
>TRBJ1-2|TRBV7-2
CASSLGRYGYTF
>TRBJ2-7|TRBV7-2
CASSRRLAGDSHEQYF
>TRBJ2-7|TRBV27
CASSPKGGPYEQYF
>TRBJ2-7|TRBV6-6
CASSGGASNEQYF
>TRBJ2-7|TRBV5-8
CASSLVRHEQYF
>TRBJ2-3|TRBV18
CASSPPNTDTQYF
>TRBJ2-3|TRBV5-1
CASGLAGGFLDTQYF
>TRBJ2-3|TRBV5-5
CASSLVSGSYTQYF
>TRBJ2-5|TRBV6-6
CASSPGQGLGETQYF
>TRBJ2-3|TRBV27
CASSQGLAGVGTQYF